This record covers a single T cell receptor (beta chain). In the original analysis: Amplification from reference gene primers served as the basis for estimated nucleated cell counts. Clones were sequenced by immunoSEQ multiplex PCR, and TCRdb holds only the in-frame ones, with some missing. That table gives V, J and clone size, and the DNA gave D and trimming. The data show around 270,000 clones, 85% to 90% seen once. This sample is part of a study of blood T cell repertoires in COVID-19. Germline V lookup: CDR1 SGHNT, CDR2 YYREEE (reference sequence). This CDR3 is 16 amino acids long. V was cut by 2 bases and J by 9 bases, with 21 bases left in between.

This clonotype was sampled from a man aged 40-50 years with acute or convalescent COVID-19. What was sequenced was peripheral blood. The rearrangement links TRBV5-4 to TRBJ2-1; D possibly corresponds to TRBD1 (5 bases). The CDR3 sequence: CASSFGFRAGFSEQFF. The CDR3 coding sequence is TGTGCCAGCAGCTTCGGTTTCAGGGCCGGTTTTAGTGAGCAGTTCTTC.